This T cell receptor (beta chain) appears in the sequencing data of a study of identical twins. As for this clonotype: Antigen: not known.

Template switching added a universal primer site, and cDNA bore unique molecular identifiers. TCRdb reprocessed the 5' RACE reads with MiXCR, giving one entry per CDR3 protein. Seen here are about 500,000 distinct CDR3 sequences, roughly an eighth observed once, and the top ten hold about 1%. The germline V and J ends were trimmed by 4 bases and 2 bases, with 12 bases remaining between them. The CDR3 runs to 14 residues. In germline, CDR1 is SGHTA, CDR2 FQGNSA. Findings and limits, study-wide: Twins shared beta out-of-frame sequences in excess, but this excess was weaker.

A further study also used this sample, focusing on yellow fever vaccine responses in identical twins.

The origin of this receptor is a woman under 30 in good health. The sample comprised CD4+ T cells sorted from blood. The rearrangement links TRBV7-2 to TRBJ2-7, with no clear D. CDR3 nucleotide sequence: TGTGCCAGCAGCTCAAGAAGGCAGCCCTACGAGCAGTACTTC. Its translation: CASSSRRQPYEQYF.